This T cell receptor (beta chain) was documented in a study of human T cells and chemical hapten exposure. Study at large: 2% DPC applied to a roughly 2 cm by roughly 2 cm arm area sensitized donors. Scalp application of diphenylcyclopropenone was performed weekly in patients across the entire approximately 25-week study. Small discrepancies in pooled library volume mainly accounted for the varying TCR yields per sample.

Documented time point: patch test 1, 2 weeks after DPC sensitization. Treatment noted: therapeutic diphenylcyclopropenone sensitization with weekly scalp DPC. The study extracted total RNA from unfractionated whole blood. This clonotype has more than one count but fewer than ten. Germline-derived CDR1 and CDR2 are SGHTA and FQGNSA. The CDR3 contains 15 residues. Losses at the gene ends were 2 bases for V and 7 bases for J; bases not matched to a gene: 6. Using its own MiXCR run on the RACE reads, TCRdb lists one record per CDR3 protein. The repertoire consists of 380,000 or so distinct CDR3 sequences, with nearly 5% occurring once and the leading ten covering about 2.1%.

The source is a woman in her 50s with alopecia areata. Some clones in this sample may be carry-over from other donors' samples. The genes are TRBV7-2 and TRBJ1-4, with 8 positions matching TRBD1. This material consisted of whole blood, taken in connection with sensitization to the hapten diphenylcyclopropenone (DPC). CDR3: CASSLRMDRVEKLFF. As DNA, the CDR3 is TGTGCCAGCAGCTTACGAATGGACAGGGTTGAAAAACTGTTTTTT.